The 29 T cell receptor beta chains in this list originate from one sample, sequenced in a study of shared clonotypes between healthy human individuals. Clones were read by immunoSEQ multiplex PCR, and TCRdb kept only the in-frame ones, dropping some. This table holds 950,000 to 1,100,000 clones, roughly 80% found once. Sequencing used memory CD4+ T cells sorted from blood. Subset indicated: CD45RA-negative fraction. The receptors shown here come from a man aged 18 to 30 in good health.

This chain joins TRBV7-9 and TRBJ2-5; D is uncertain. CDR1 SEHNR and CDR2 FQNEAQ come from the germline V gene (reference sequence). The CDR3 consists of 14 residues. Between the trimmed V and J ends, which lost 2 bases and 6 bases, there was a span of 13 bases. CDR3 sequence reads: CASSLSLNSKTQYF. CDR3 sequence (DNA): TGTGCCAGCAGCTTATCGCTAAATAGTAAGACCCAGTACTTC.

This chain connects TRBV25-1 to TRBJ2-2; D is unclear. Germline CDR1 reads MGHDK; CDR2 reads SYGVNS. V was cut by 5 bases and J by 6 bases, with 7 bases left in between. This CDR3 has 12 residues. The DNA for the CDR3 is TGTGCCAGCAGTTTAGAGGCCGGGGAGCTGTTTTTT. Protein sequence: CASSLEAGELFF.

Note on this clone: Other DNA sequences in this sample translate to the same CDR3. The rearrangement links TRBV5-4 to TRBJ2-6, with D unresolved. The CDR3 totals 16 residues. V gave up 0 bases and J gave up 1 base, with 8 bases separating them. Germline loops: CDR1 SGHNT, CDR2 YYREEE (reference sequence). CDR3 amino acids: CASSLVGGSGANVLTF. The CDR3 DNA reads TGTGCCAGCAGCTTGGTGGGCGGTTCTGGGGCCAACGTCCTGACTTTC.

This rearrangement joins TRBV5-8 to TRBJ1-5, with no clear D. This CDR3 has 15 amino acids. Germline CDR1 is SGHTS and CDR2 is YDEGEE. The V end was cut by 3 bases, the J end by 1 base, with 11 bases between. The CDR3 bases are TGTGCCAGCAGCTCGGGATCCTGGAGCAATCAGCCCCAGCATTTT. It translates to CASSSGSWSNQPQHF.

The chain joins TRBV19 to TRBJ1-6; a weak D match, TRBD1 (5 bases). CDR3 length equals 13 residues. V lost 8 bases, J lost 7 bases, and 12 bases lay in between. CDR1 LNHDA and CDR2 SQIVND come from the germline V gene (reference sequence). The CDR3: CASGEGWNSPLHF. The CDR3 nucleotides read TGTGCCAGTGGGGAGGGGTGGAATTCACCCCTCCACTTT.

The chain joins TRBV18 to TRBJ1-1, with TRBD1 matching over 7 bases. The germline CDR1 and CDR2 sequences are KGHSH and LQKENI. V dropped 3 bases and J dropped 0; count of bases not matched to a gene: 7. The CDR3 runs to 16 residues. CDR3 bases: TGTGCCAGCTCACCCGCGACAGGGACCATGAACACTGAAGCTTTCTTT. Residues: CASSPATGTMNTEAFF.

The V and J genes are TRBV30 and TRBJ2-1; 8 bases line up with TRBD2. This CDR3 has 15 amino acids. CDR1 is GTSNPN, CDR2 SVGIG, per germline (reference sequence). V was clipped by 3 bases and J by 3 bases; unmatched bases: 7. CDR3 region: CAWSTSGGVYNEQFF. CDR3 sequence (DNA): TGTGCCTGGAGCACTTCGGGAGGGGTCTACAATGAGCAGTTCTTC.

J is TRBJ2-1 and V is TRBV28; 8 positions agree with TRBD1. This CDR3 has 17 residues. The V and J ends lost 5 bases and 8 bases, in that order; junction bases with no gene match: 17. Germline V lookup: CDR1 MDHEN, CDR2 SYDVKM. CDR3 bases: TGTGCCAGCAGTAGTTTGGGGGGACAGGTCCTTGTGGATGAGCAGTTCTTC. Its protein is CASSSLGGQVLVDEQFF.

V is TRBV5-4 and J is TRBJ1-6; D not certain. Trimming took 0 bases from V and 0 from J, leaving 7 bases between them. CDR1 is SGHNT, CDR2 YYREEE, per germline (reference sequence). CDR3 length: 16 residues. The CDR3 nucleotides read TGTGCCAGCAGCTTGGACCGAAACTCCTATAATTCACCCCTCCACTTT. It codes for CASSLDRNSYNSPLHF. The full variable domain, with the rest looked up from reference TRBV5-4 and TRBJ1-6, is ETGVTQSPTHLIKTRGQQVTLRCSSQSGHNTVSWYQQALGQGPQFIFQYYREEENGRGNFPPRFSGLQFPNYSSELNVNALELDDSALYLCASSLDRNSYNSPLHFGNGTRLTVT.

In its sample, this clone was seen once. CDR3 sequence reads: CASSAQFWDRAGEQYF. In DNA, the CDR3 is TGTGCCAGCAGCGCCCAATTTTGGGACAGGGCGGGGGAGCAGTACTTC. The rearrangement uses TRBV9 and TRBJ2-7; 9 bases are shared with TRBD1. The junction had 14 bases not matched to a gene; V was cut back by 3 bases and J by 7 bases. The CDR3 length is 16 residues. Germline V gene data show CDR1 as SGDLS and CDR2 as YYNGEE.

This chain links TRBV6-1 with TRBJ1-5, with TRBD1 matching 9 bases. This CDR3 comprises 14 residues. CDR1 MNHNS and CDR2 SASEGT come from the germline V gene. J gave up 6 bases and V 7 bases, and 7 bases lay outside the gene matches. CDR3 sequence: CASKWGQGGQPQHF. The CDR3 DNA is TGTGCCAGCAAATGGGGACAGGGTGGTCAGCCCCAGCATTTT.

In its sample, this clone was seen once. V and J are TRBV25-1 and TRBJ1-2; tentative D call: TRBD1 (6 bases). Germline CDR1 and CDR2: MGHDK and SYGVNS. Trimming cost V 5 bases and J 7 bases, with 17 bases left between them. There are 14 residues in the CDR3. In DNA form, the CDR3 reads TGTGCCAGCAGTTTGGGGGGCCAAGGGAGTGGCTACACCTTC. This encodes CASSLGGQGSGYTF.

This clone is a singleton in its sample. The chain has TRBV6-9 and TRBJ1-5; 8 bases line up with TRBD1. This CDR3 contains 19 residues. V shed 7 bases, J shed 4 bases, and the junction held 21 bases outside the gene matches. Germline-derived CDR1 and CDR2 are MNHGY and SVAAGI. The CDR3 DNA reads as TGTGCCAGCACCACATTATTATATGGGGACAGGAGGGGGAATCAGCCCCAGCATTTT. It is translated as CASTTLLYGDRRGNQPQHF.

This rearrangement joins TRBV19 to TRBJ2-3; TRBD2 is a possible D gene (6 bases). The germline V gene has CDR1 LNHDA and CDR2 SQIVND (reference sequence). The CDR3 is 13 residues long. With 7 bases removed from V and 5 bases from J, the gap between germline ends came to 13 bases. CDR3: CASTRGSGDTQYF. The CDR3 DNA sequence: TGTGCCAGTACCCGGGGGTCCGGAGATACGCAGTATTTT.

The CDR3 DNA follows: TGTGCCAGCTATGACAGCTTTAATGAAAAACTGTTTTTT. Its translation is CASYDSFNEKLFF. J is TRBJ1-4 and V is TRBV2, with D maybe TRBD1 (5 bases). V lost 8 bases and J lost 4, with 11 bases in between. Germline values: CDR1 SNHLY, CDR2 FYNNEI. This CDR3 is 13 amino acids long.

This clone occurred a few times. This rearrangement joins TRBV28 to TRBJ2-7; 7 bases are shared with TRBD1. Germline V gene sequence: CDR1 MDHEN, CDR2 SYDVKM. The trim removed 5 bases at V and 3 bases at J, leaving 10 bases unmatched. This CDR3 has 15 residues. The CDR3: CASSPQGFGVYEQYF. The CDR3, as DNA: TGTGCCAGCAGTCCACAGGGGTTTGGTGTCTACGAGCAGTACTTC.

J is TRBJ1-6 and V is TRBV6-6; 7 nucleotides agree with TRBD1. Trimming removed 5 bases from V and 10 bases from J; junction bases left unmatched: 11. Germline lookup yields CDR1 MNHNY and CDR2 SVGAGI (reference sequence). The CDR3 spans 15 residues. The CDR3 loop reads CASSVEQGSRSPLHF. The DNA for the CDR3 is TGTGCCAGCAGTGTAGAACAGGGGTCACGATCACCCCTCCACTTT.

This sequence joins TRBV5-1 and TRBJ2-2; 8 positions match TRBD2. The trim removed 1 base at V and 4 bases at J, leaving 9 bases unmatched. Germline CDR1 is SGHRS and CDR2 is YFSETQ. CDR3 length equals 17 residues. CDR3 sequence (DNA): TGCGCCAGCAGCTTGCTGCCGGGACTAGGAACCACCGGGGAGCTGTTTTTT. Translating gives CASSLLPGLGTTGELFF.

This chain uses TRBV9 with TRBJ2-3; D is unresolved. Deletions cut 3 bases from V and 5 bases from J, with 7 bases between. The CDR3 consists of 12 residues. Per germline, CDR1 SGDLS and CDR2 YYNGEE. This CDR3 is CASSAAGDTQYF. CDR3 DNA: TGTGCCAGCAGCGCAGCTGGAGATACGCAGTATTTT. The full variable domain, its missing parts supplied by reference TRBV9 and TRBJ2-3, is DSGVTQTPKHLITATGQRVTLRCSPRSGDLSVYWYQQSLDQGLQFLIQYYNGEERAKGNILERFSAQQFPDLHSELNLSSLELGDSALYFCASSAAGDTQYFGPGTRLTVL.

This clone was counted between two and nine times. CDR3 in amino acids: CASSSGLPKTDTQYF. The CDR3 DNA reads TGTGCCAGCAGTTCGGGACTACCTAAGACAGATACGCAGTATTTT. V usage is TRBV27 and J usage is TRBJ2-3; TRBD2 aligns across 7 bases. Trimming took 4 bases from V and 3 from J; bases not matched to a gene: 7. The CDR3 has 15 residues. Looked up from germline, CDR1 is MNHEY and CDR2 is SMNVEV (reference sequence).

The rearrangement joins TRBV5-8 to TRBJ1-2; 7 bases fit TRBD1. With V trimmed by 6 bases and J by 6 bases, 8 bases remained unmatched. Germline-derived CDR1 and CDR2 are SGHTS and YDEGEE. The CDR3 is 13 residues long. CDR3 coding DNA: TGTGCCAGCAACCGACAGGGTCTAAATGGCTACACCTTC. This encodes CASNRQGLNGYTF. Combining the CDR3 with reference TRBV5-8 and TRBJ1-2 gives the whole variable domain EAGVTQSPTHLIKTRGQQATLRCSPISGHTSVYWYQQALGLGLQFLLWYDEGEERNRGNFPPRFSGRQFPNYSSELNVNALELEDSALYLCASNRQGLNGYTFGSGTRLTVV.

The CDR3 DNA is TGTGCCAGCAGCAGAGAGTCTAACTATGGCTACACCTTC. It codes for CASSRESNYGYTF. The chain couples TRBV9 to TRBJ1-2; D call uncertain. V lost 4 bases to trimming and J lost 0 bases, with 7 bases between them. The CDR3 is 13 amino acids. In germline, CDR1 is SGDLS, CDR2 YYNGEE. Full variable domain (rest looked up from reference TRBV9 and TRBJ1-2): DSGVTQTPKHLITATGQRVTLRCSPRSGDLSVYWYQQSLDQGLQFLIQYYNGEERAKGNILERFSAQQFPDLHSELNLSSLELGDSALYFCASSRESNYGYTFGSGTRLTVV.

The rearrangement joins TRBV10-3 to TRBJ1-4; unclear D gene. Germline V gene data show CDR1 as ENHRY and CDR2 as SYGVKD. The CDR3 loop spans 15 amino acids. V lost 4 bases and J 0 bases, leaving 9 bases between the germline ends. The CDR3 reads CAISATSATNEKLFF. The CDR3 DNA reads as TGTGCCATCAGTGCCACAAGTGCAACTAATGAAAAACTGTTTTTT.

A few counts support this clone. V and J are TRBV7-9 and TRBJ1-1; possibly TRBD1 for D (5 bases). Trimming took off 5 bases at V and 0 bases at J, with 7 bases between the two ends. This CDR3 region has 13 residues. Germline V CDR1 and CDR2: SEHNR, FQNEAQ (reference sequence). The CDR3 protein is CASSPRVNTEAFF. The CDR3 bases are TGTGCCAGCAGCCCCAGGGTGAACACTGAAGCTTTCTTT.

A remark on this clone: Other DNA variants within this sample encode the same CDR3. The genes are TRBV6-1 and TRBJ1-5, with D tentatively TRBD1 (6 bases). This CDR3 is 14 amino acids long. V lost 2 bases and J lost 4, with 9 bases in between. Germline values: CDR1 MNHNS, CDR2 SASEGT. For the CDR3, the DNA is TGTGCCAGCAGTGAAACAGGGAGGAATCAGCCCCAGCATTTT. It specifies CASSETGRNQPQHF.

This clone was observed a few times. The chain employs TRBV2 and TRBJ1-2; the D gene is possibly TRBD1 (5 bases). The CDR3 spans 13 residues. Germline CDR1 is SNHLY and CDR2 is FYNNEI. V lost 1 base to trimming and J lost 5 bases, with 8 bases between them. The CDR3 coding sequence is TGTGCCAGCAGTGAAGGTCCAGGGTATGGCTACACCTTC. Translating gives CASSEGPGYGYTF.

This clone was seen at least ten times. V and J are TRBV6-5 and TRBJ1-2, with D hard to call. This CDR3 region has 15 residues. V was pared by 9 bases and J by 5 bases, with 22 bases between. CDR1 and CDR2 from the germline V gene are MNHEY and SVGAGI. The CDR3 sequence is CASYPSGRAGYGYTF. The CDR3 DNA reads TGTGCCAGTTACCCAAGCGGTCGTGCGGGTTATGGCTACACCTTC.

This clone was counted ten times or more. Other DNA sequences in the same sample also yield this CDR3. The chain couples TRBV4-1 to TRBJ1-2; perhaps TRBD1 as D (5 bases). The length of the CDR3 is 15 residues. Trimming pared 0 bases from V and 4 bases from J, leaving 12 bases between. From germline, CDR1 is MGHRA and CDR2 YSYEKL. The CDR3 sequence is CASSQDSQGVYGYTF. The CDR3, as DNA: TGCGCCAGCAGCCAAGATAGTCAGGGCGTCTATGGCTACACCTTC.

The V gene is TRBV5-6, the J gene TRBJ2-7; 11 bases match TRBD1. This CDR3 is built from 14 residues. Germline lookup yields CDR1 SGHDT and CDR2 YYEEEE. The trim removed 4 bases at V and 3 bases at J, leaving 3 bases unmatched. Here the CDR3 reads CASSAGQGVYEQYF. CDR3 in DNA: TGTGCCAGCAGCGCGGGACAGGGGGTCTACGAGCAGTACTTC.